These 10 T cell receptor beta chains were all obtained from the same sample, sequenced in a study of blood T cell repertoires in COVID-19. The assay was immunoSEQ multiplex PCR, and TCRdb's table has in-frame clones only and misses some. The repertoire consists of over 20,000 clones, with 80% to 90% occurring once and the leading ten covering 15% to 20%. Material for sequencing was peripheral blood. The origin of the receptors is a man in his 70s with acute or convalescent COVID-19.

The chain is built from TRBV24-1 and TRBJ2-5; 14 bases line up with TRBD2. CDR3 length equals 14 residues. In germline, CDR1 is KGHDR, CDR2 SFDVKD. The trim removed 7 bases at V and 5 bases at J, leaving 2 bases unmatched. The CDR3 spells CATRGTSGSETQYF. As DNA, the CDR3 is TGTGCCACCAGAGGGACTAGCGGGAGTGAGACCCAGTACTTC.

This clone was counted a single time. The chain uses TRBV4-1 and TRBJ1-1; tentative D call: TRBD1 (6 bases). The V end lost 4 bases, the J end lost 3 bases, and 15 bases lay between the germline ends. This CDR3 has 15 residues. Germline V gene sequence: CDR1 MGHRA, CDR2 YSYEKL. CDR3 loop: CASSLTGQPDTEAFF. The CDR3, as DNA: TGCGCCAGCAGCCTAACCGGACAGCCCGACACTGAAGCTTTCTTT.

V is TRBV5-4 and J is TRBJ1-4; D is perhaps TRBD1 (6 bases). V was pared by 0 bases and J by 2 bases, with 8 bases between. In germline, CDR1 is SGHNT, CDR2 YYREEE (reference sequence). The CDR3 extends over 15 amino acids. CDR3 amino acids: CASSLDRATNEKLFF. For the CDR3, the DNA is TGTGCCAGCAGCTTGGACAGGGCCACTAATGAAAAACTGTTTTTT.

This clone occurred once. The chain is built from TRBV28 and TRBJ2-4, with 8 nucleotides matching TRBD2. The CDR3 length is 16 residues. Trimming at V came to 2 bases and at J to 2 bases, leaving 5 bases not matched to a gene. From germline, CDR1 is MDHEN and CDR2 SYDVKM. The DNA for the CDR3 is TGTGCCAGCAGTTTAATGGTAGCGGGAACCAAAAACATTCAGTACTTC. This gives the protein CASSLMVAGTKNIQYF.

The CDR3 here is CASSLAPGTGYGYTF. The DNA for the CDR3 is TGTGCCAGCAGCTTGGCACCCGGGACAGGCTATGGCTACACCTTC. J is TRBJ1-2 and V is TRBV5-4; 8 bases map to TRBD1. CDR1 is SGHNT and CDR2 is YYREEE in the germline V gene (reference sequence). There are 15 residues in the CDR3. Unmatched junction bases numbered 5, after V lost 0 bases and J lost 4 bases.

This clone appeared once. The chain recombines TRBV11-2 with TRBJ2-1; no firm D call. The CDR3 has 14 amino acids. V lost 0 bases and J 10 bases, leaving 13 bases between the germline ends. The germline CDR1 and CDR2 sequences are SGHAT and FQNNGV. CDR3 coding DNA: TGTGCCAGCAGCTTAGATCTAGGCATCGACGAGCAGTTCTTC. Protein: CASSLDLGIDEQFF.

This rearrangement joins TRBV6-5 to TRBJ2-7; 8 positions match TRBD2. CDR1 is MNHEY, CDR2 SVGAGI, per germline. The CDR3 is 14 amino acids. V lost 0 bases to trimming and J lost 4 bases; unmatched junction nucleotides: 2. CDR3 loop: CASSYSSGRYEQYF. CDR3 coding DNA: TGTGCCAGCAGTTACTCAAGCGGGAGATACGAGCAGTACTTC.

The chain has TRBV9 and TRBJ1-1; D might be TRBD1 (6 bases). V lost 1 base and J 0 bases, leaving 10 bases between the germline ends. The CDR3 covers 15 residues. The germline CDR1 and CDR2 sequences are SGDLS and YYNGEE. The CDR3 DNA is TGTGCCAGCAGCGTATCCGGGACACTGAACACTGAAGCTTTCTTT. Residues: CASSVSGTLNTEAFF.

This clone rates as medium-sized. The CDR3: CASSQDRATYEQYF. The CDR3 nucleotides read TGTGCCAGCAGCCAAGACAGGGCGACCTACGAGCAGTACTTC. The rearrangement joins TRBV4-2 to TRBJ2-7; tentatively, D is TRBD1 (5 bases). V lost 0 bases and J lost 2, with 8 bases in between. The CDR3 runs 14 residues. Germline V gene data show CDR1 as LGHNA and CDR2 as YNFKEQ.

The rearrangement links TRBV18 to TRBJ2-1, with D possibly matching TRBD1 (5 bases). The CDR3 is made up of 13 amino acids. V was cut by 4 bases and J by 10 bases, with 14 bases left in between. Germline lookup yields CDR1 KGHSH and CDR2 LQKENI. DNA for the CDR3: TGTGCCAGCTCACTTTTCAGGGAAGGGGAGCAGTTCTTC. Amino acids: CASSLFREGEQFF. Based on the CDR3 plus reference TRBV18 and TRBJ2-1, the full variable domain is NAGVMQNPRHLVRRRGQEARLRCSPMKGHSHVYWYRQLPEEGLKFMVYLQKENIIDESGMPKERFSAEFPKEGPSILRIQQVVRGDSAAYFCASSLFREGEQFFGPGTRLTVL.